Presented here are 22 T cell receptor beta chains from one specimen sequenced in a study of cytomegalovirus exposure and HLA in healthy donors. The PCR used 60 Vbeta and 13 Jbeta primers. TCRdb's table, derived via immunoSEQ multiplex PCR, lists solely in-frame clones and lacks some. The sample lists about 160,000 clones, about 82% occurring once. The sample comprised PBMCs. The receptors stem from a woman in her twenties or thirties in good health and CMV-seropositive.

The chain carries TRBV7-9 and TRBJ1-2; the D is unclear. This CDR3 comprises 12 residues. V shed 5 bases and J shed 10 bases, with 14 bases lying between them. Germline loops: CDR1 SEHNR, CDR2 FQNEAQ (reference sequence). The CDR3 loop reads CASSQPGKDYTF. The CDR3 nucleotides are TGTGCCAGCAGCCAGCCGGGTAAAGACTACACCTTC.

The chain combines TRBV28 with TRBJ2-1; 8 bases match TRBD2. V dropped 3 bases and J dropped 1; count of bases not matched to a gene: 11. Germline V lookup: CDR1 MDHEN, CDR2 SYDVKM. The CDR3 is made up of 18 amino acids. DNA of the CDR3: TGTGCCAGCAGTTTGGGTTTTCTGGGACTAGGTTCCTACAATGAGCAGTTCTTC. Amino acid sequence: CASSLGFLGLGSYNEQFF.

V gene TRBV11-3 combines with J gene TRBJ1-1, with D hard to call. CDR3 length equals 14 residues. Trimming stripped 0 bases from V and 1 base from J, with 6 bases between. Germline V gives CDR1 SGHNT, CDR2 YENEEA. CDR3 nucleotides: TGTGCCAGCAGCTTAGAGGGGAGGAACACTGAAGCTTTCTTT. This codes for CASSLEGRNTEAFF.

The chain couples TRBV5-1 to TRBJ1-5; 7 nucleotides align to TRBD1. Looked up from germline, CDR1 is SGHRS and CDR2 is YFSETQ. The CDR3 consists of 13 residues. V gave up 2 bases and J gave up 5 bases; unmatched junction bases: 1. The CDR3 loop reads CASSFDRDQPQHF. In DNA, the CDR3 is TGCGCCAGCAGCTTCGACAGGGATCAGCCCCAGCATTTT.

The chain combines TRBV18 with TRBJ1-2, with a tentative D call TRBD1 (5 bases). There are 16 residues in the CDR3. Per the germline V gene, CDR1 is KGHSH and CDR2 is LQKENI. V was pared by 5 bases and J by 2 bases, with 18 bases between. The CDR3 sequence: CASSLQGGTNNYGYTF. The CDR3, as DNA: TGTGCCAGCTCATTACAAGGCGGGACGAACAACTATGGCTACACCTTC.

The CDR3 DNA reads as TGTGCCAGCAGCTTAGGTGTTAACGGGGAGCTGTTTTTT. Translating it yields CASSLGVNGELFF. The rearrangement uses TRBV7-9 and TRBJ2-2; D uncertain. The germline CDR1 and CDR2 sequences are SEHNR and FQNEAQ (reference sequence). The CDR3 spans 13 residues. V lost 1 base and J 7 bases, leaving 7 bases between the germline ends.

The chain has TRBV27 and TRBJ2-1; maybe TRBD1 (6 bases). The CDR3 is 14 residues long. Between the trimmed V and J ends, which lost 2 bases and 5 bases, there was a span of 10 bases. Looked up from germline, CDR1 is MNHEY and CDR2 is SMNVEV (reference sequence). CDR3 DNA: TGTGCCAGCAGTTTACGGGACATAAACAATGAGCAGTTCTTC. Translation gives CASSLRDINNEQFF.

CDR3 nucleotide sequence: TGTGCCAGCAGCTCCCGGGCAGGGACTAGAGGAGAGACCCAGTACTTC. Translation gives CASSSRAGTRGETQYF. The chain recombines TRBV5-4 with TRBJ2-5, with 8 bases matching TRBD2. The trim removed 3 bases at V and 4 bases at J, leaving 11 bases unmatched. CDR3 length equals 16 residues. Germline-derived CDR1 and CDR2 are SGHNT and YYREEE (reference sequence).

There are a few counts of this clone. The chain combines TRBV27 with TRBJ2-3, with 7 bases that match TRBD1. The V gene end was trimmed by 5 bases and the J gene end by 3 bases; junction bases not matched to a gene: 8. Per germline, CDR1 MNHEY and CDR2 SMNVEV (reference sequence). The CDR3 runs to 15 residues. The chain's CDR3 is CASSPQGILTDTQYF. CDR3 sequence (DNA): TGTGCCAGCAGTCCACAGGGGATTCTGACAGATACGCAGTATTTT.

The V gene is TRBV19, the J gene TRBJ2-1; TRBD2 matches 7 bases. Germline-derived CDR1 and CDR2 are LNHDA and SQIVND (reference sequence). Losses at the gene ends were 4 bases for V and 2 bases for J; bases not matched to a gene: 20. The CDR3 totals 20 residues. CDR3 sequence reads: CASSKVPSLKSGGAYNEQFF. DNA for the CDR3: TGTGCCAGTAGTAAAGTCCCTTCTCTGAAATCGGGGGGAGCCTACAATGAGCAGTTCTTC.

This chain uses TRBV5-4 with TRBJ1-1; D remains ambiguous. Trimming cost V 4 bases and J 3 bases, with 19 bases left between them. The CDR3 loop spans 16 amino acids. The germline V gene has CDR1 SGHNT and CDR2 YYREEE (reference sequence). The CDR3 here is CASSPRPTSEDTEAFF. The CDR3 DNA reads as TGTGCCAGCAGCCCCCGACCCACCTCCGAGGACACTGAAGCTTTCTTT.

This clone occurred once. The rearrangement uses TRBV2 and TRBJ2-7, with D maybe TRBD2 (6 bases). Trimming removed 6 bases from V and 4 bases from J, with 13 bases in between. The CDR3 extends over 13 amino acids. Germline-derived CDR1 and CDR2 are SNHLY and FYNNEI. DNA of the CDR3: TGTGCCAGCAGCCTGGGGGACTGGTACGAGCAGTACTTC. It is translated as CASSLGDWYEQYF.

The V gene is TRBV30, the J gene TRBJ2-1, with D unresolved. Germline CDR1 and CDR2: GTSNPN and SVGIG (reference sequence). The CDR3 loop spans 10 amino acids. The ends were cut back, 3 bases at V and 10 bases at J, with 7 bases in the middle. The CDR3 coding sequence is TGTGCCTGGAGAATGGAGGAGCAGTTCTTC. Translating gives CAWRMEEQFF.

V is TRBV18 and J is TRBJ1-6, with TRBD1 matching 7 bases. The germline V gene has CDR1 KGHSH and CDR2 LQKENI. J gave up 8 bases and V 3 bases, and 4 bases lay outside the gene matches. The CDR3 extends over 14 amino acids. CDR3 loop: CASSPTGHDSPLHF. CDR3 in DNA: TGTGCCAGCTCACCGACAGGGCATGATTCACCCCTCCACTTT.

The V call is TRBV5-4, the J call TRBJ2-7; maybe TRBD2 (6 bases). V was pared by 6 bases and J by 6 bases, with 19 bases between. Germline V gene data show CDR1 as SGHNT and CDR2 as YYREEE (reference sequence). The CDR3 sequence is 14 residues long. CDR3 loop: CASTSGLEGVEQYF. CDR3 DNA: TGTGCCAGCACCTCGGGACTGGAGGGAGTCGAGCAGTACTTC.

The V and J genes are TRBV7-3 and TRBJ2-2; 7 bases line up with TRBD1. This CDR3 has 14 residues. With 1 base clipped from V and 6 bases from J, the junction kept 2 bases outside the gene matches. CDR1 SGHTA and CDR2 FQGTGA come from the germline V gene. Here the CDR3 reads CASSLRQGPGELFF. The CDR3 region has the DNA TGTGCCAGCAGCTTAAGACAGGGCCCCGGGGAGCTGTTTTTT.

The chain carries TRBV9 and TRBJ1-6; D not certain. V was cut by 1 base and J by 0 bases, with 5 bases left in between. Germline V gene lookup returns CDR1 SGDLS and CDR2 YYNGEE. The CDR3 has 15 residues. The CDR3 sequence is CASSVSSSYNSPLHF. Written as DNA, the CDR3 is TGTGCCAGCAGCGTATCCAGCTCCTATAATTCACCCCTCCACTTT.

The chain carries TRBV5-6 and TRBJ1-3, with a weak D call TRBD1 (5 bases). CDR1 is SGHDT and CDR2 is YYEEEE in the germline V gene. V was pared by 3 bases and J by 0 bases, with 10 bases between. The CDR3 sequence is 15 residues long. CDR3 nucleotide sequence: TGTGCCAGCAGCTGGGGCTCAAGCTCTGGAAACACCATATATTTT. As protein: CASSWGSSSGNTIYF.

The rearrangement uses TRBV27 and TRBJ1-3; D possibly corresponds to TRBD1 (6 bases). Trimming pared 6 bases from V and 0 bases from J, leaving 15 bases between. Germline V gives CDR1 MNHEY, CDR2 SMNVEV (reference sequence). This CDR3 spans 16 amino acids. CDR3 DNA sequence: TGTGCCAGCAGGCCCTCAGGGGCCAACTCTGGAAACACCATATATTTT. Translating gives CASRPSGANSGNTIYF.

This clone was seen only once. This rearrangement joins TRBV5-1 to TRBJ2-7, with D unclear. V lost 4 bases, J lost 4 bases, and 6 bases lay in between. Per the germline V gene, CDR1 is SGHRS and CDR2 is YFSETQ. The CDR3 is 11 residues long. CDR3: CASSPGYEQYF. In DNA form, the CDR3 reads TGCGCCAGCAGCCCCGGTTACGAGCAGTACTTC.

The chain has TRBV5-1 and TRBJ2-7, with D maybe TRBD1 (6 bases). In germline, CDR1 is SGHRS, CDR2 YFSETQ. V lost 0 bases to trimming and J lost 4 bases, with 17 bases between them. The CDR3 sequence is 16 residues long. This chain's CDR3 is CASSLAIGKGVYEQYF. The CDR3 DNA reads as TGCGCCAGCAGCTTGGCCATTGGGAAGGGGGTTTACGAGCAGTACTTC.

The gene calls are TRBV5-3 and TRBJ1-2; TRBD1 aligns across 8 bases. TRBV5-3 is an ORF; its function is uncertain. V shed 0 bases and J 6 bases; nucleotides not matched to a gene: 1. This CDR3 contains 13 residues. CDR3 in amino acids: CARSLGQGNGYTF. For the CDR3, the DNA is TGTGCCAGAAGCTTGGGACAGGGGAATGGCTACACCTTC.